These T cell receptor beta chains were read from a single sample in a study of early T cells in non-severe SARS-CoV-2 infection. TCRdb processed the 5' RACE reads anew with MiXCR; each CDR3 protein has one entry. The sample contains over 60,000 distinct CDR3 sequences, about a tenth of which appear only once. The sequences come from whole blood, collected at baseline. The receptor source for this set is an adult who was a healthcare worker with PCR-confirmed SARS-CoV-2 infection or an uninfected control (not recorded which). The CDR3 runs from the conserved cysteine through the conserved F or W. Each record gives: D gene, J gene, clone size, V gene, CDR3 DNA, CDR3 protein. The D gene is left open where the match is weak. Size is stated for part of the rows, as once, few or many counts, or as a class when the clone is expanded.

>TRBD1|TRBJ2-3|few|TRBV6-1
TGTGCCAGCAGGGGGACAGGAGTGAACACAGATACGCAGTATTTT
CASRGTGVNTDTQYF
>TRBD2|TRBJ2-1|many|TRBV10-1
TGCGCCAGCAGTGAGTCTAGCGGGGTAACGAGCTCCTACAATGAGCAGTTCTTC
CASSESSGVTSSYNEQFF
>TRBD2|TRBJ2-1|.|TRBV7-9
TGTGCCAGCAGCCAACGGTCCGGACTAGCGGGACACAATGAGCAGTTCTTC
CASSQRSGLAGHNEQFF
>.|TRBJ1-6|many|TRBV21-1
TGTGCCAGCAGCAAAGGAGGGGCCCCGAAGGGGACGAATTCACCCCTCCACTTT
CASSKGGAPKGTNSPLHF
>.|TRBJ2-3|.|TRBV6-5
TGTGCCACGTACTCTAGCGTCTCAGATACGCAGTATTTT
CATYSSVSDTQYF
>.|TRBJ2-3|many|TRBV7-2
TGTGCCAGCAGCTTATCAGGGTTGGGTAGCACAGATACGCAGTATTTT
CASSLSGLGSTDTQYF
>TRBD1|TRBJ2-7|.|TRBV5-1
TGCGCCAGCAGTTACGGGACAGTCGACGAGCAGTACTTC
CASSYGTVDEQYF
>.|TRBJ1-5|few|TRBV29-1
TGCAGCGTTGCCCCAGGCGGGGGTAGCAATCAGCCCCAGCATTTT
CSVAPGGGSNQPQHF
>.|TRBJ2-1|many|TRBV7-9
TGTGCCAGCAGCTCCTGGCAGAACAATGAGCAGTTCTTC
CASSSWQNNEQFF
>.|TRBJ1-1|.|TRBV7-3
TGTGCCAGCAGCGTGACAGGGAACACTGAAGCTTTCTTT
CASSVTGNTEAFF
>.|TRBJ1-5|many|TRBV7-2
TGTGCCAGCAGCTTAGTTCCAGGGGATAATACCCAGCATTTT
CASSLVPGDNTQHF
>.|TRBJ2-1|.|TRBV6-5
TGTGCCAGCAGACCGGGGCCCCCCCCCCATGAGCAGTTCTTC
CASRPGPPPHEQFF
>TRBD1|TRBJ2-7|few|TRBV28
TGTGCCAGCAGCCCCTTAGGGGACAGGGGGTCCTACGAGCAGTACTTC
CASSPLGDRGSYEQYF
>TRBD2|TRBJ2-1|.|TRBV5-5
TGTGCCAGCACCACCAACGGGGGGGGCAAGCAGTTCTTC
CASTTNGGGKQFF
>.|TRBJ1-3|many|TRBV7-9
TGTGCCAGCAGCTTGGGGAGGGCCAGACCTGGAAACACCATATATTTT
CASSLGRARPGNTIYF
>.|TRBJ2-2|few|TRBV6-5
TGTGCCAGCAGTTACGTCAGGGGAGGCACCGGGGAGCTGTTTTTT
CASSYVRGGTGELFF
>.|TRBJ1-1|.|TRBV6-2/TRBV6-3
TGTGCCAGCAGTGGTGGACATACGAACACTGAAGCTTTCTTT
CASSGGHTNTEAFF
>TRBD1|TRBJ2-7|.|TRBV10-3
TGTGCCATCAGTGGGACAGGGACCTACGAGCAGTACTTC
CAISGTGTYEQYF
>.|TRBJ1-2|many|TRBV5-4
TGTGCCAGCAGCTGGGACGGCGTATCCTATGGCTACACCTTC
CASSWDGVSYGYTF
>.|TRBJ1-1|few|TRBV5-4
TGTGCCAGCACCCCCGGGGGGCAGACTGAAGCTTTCTTT
CASTPGGQTEAFF
>.|TRBJ2-7|.|TRBV18
TGTGCCAGCTCACCCTACGGTCCACTCTACGAGCAGTACTTC
CASSPYGPLYEQYF
>.|TRBJ2-3|.|TRBV2
TGTGCCAGCAGTGAAGCAGGGGTAGCAGATACGCAGTATTTT
CASSEAGVADTQYF
>TRBD1|TRBJ1-5|few|TRBV6-2/TRBV6-3
TGTGCCAGCAGTTCCACAGGGGGCAAAGGCAATCAGCCCCAGCATTTT
CASSSTGGKGNQPQHF
>TRBD1|TRBJ1-1|few|TRBV12-3/TRBV12-4
TGTGCCAGCAGTCCGAGACAGGGGGCGAGGGCTGAAGCTTTCTTT
CASSPRQGARAEAFF
>.|TRBJ2-7|.|TRBV7-3
TGTGCCAGCAGCTTACGAGGGCGGACTCCTTCCTACGAGCAGTACTTC
CASSLRGRTPSYEQYF
>TRBD2|TRBJ2-1|few|TRBV20-1
TGCAGTGGCCTTAAGCGGGGCACCTACAATGAGCAGTTCTTC
CSGLKRGTYNEQFF